This TCR beta chain derives from a study of blood T cell repertoires in COVID-19. Original methodology: Amplifying reference gene primers gave estimates of nucleated cell counts. Clones were sequenced by immunoSEQ multiplex PCR, and TCRdb holds only the in-frame ones, with some missing. V and J calls and clone size are given by that table; D and trimming were obtained from the DNA. The repertoire holds about 430,000 clones, with around nine tenths as singletons. During active infection, Seattle patients enrolled and were then monitored through disease. Germline V gene data show CDR1 as WSHSY and CDR2 as SAAADI. Trimming removed 3 bases at V and 2 bases at J, with 8 bases between. CDR3 length: 13 amino acids. This clone was observed once.

The source of this sequence is a man between 18 and 35 years old with COVID-19, enrolled during active disease. Sequenced: peripheral blood. V gene TRBV10-2 combines with J gene TRBJ2-7; D gene uncertain. CDR3 residues: CASSDRSTYEQYF. For the CDR3, the DNA is TGCGCCAGCAGTGACAGGTCGACCTACGAGCAGTACTTC.